Listed below are T cell receptor beta chains from one sample, sequenced in a study of T-cell memory formation after mild COVID-19. MiXCR was run by TCRdb on the 5' RACE reads, yielding one entry per CDR3 protein. The profile covers about 190,000 distinct CDR3 sequences, with about a sixth appearing a single time and about 2.4% taken by the ten largest. Material for sequencing was PBMCs or a T cell subset sorted from them (not recorded which). These TCRs come from an adult woman who had mild COVID-19 (a few samples of this study predate the infection). Cell type and time point are not known. Both conserved end residues are part of each CDR3. Fields, in order: CDR3 protein, CDR3 DNA, D gene, clone size, V gene, J gene. A D gene is named only where the DNA matches it firmly. Clone size is shown for a subset of rows, as once, few, many or a class of expanded clone.

CDR3 protein: CASSSYGQGHQPQHF; CDR3 DNA: TGTGCCAGCAGTTCCTATGGACAGGGTCATCAGCCCCAGCATTTT; D gene: TRBD1; clone size: few; V gene: TRBV28; J gene: TRBJ1-5
CDR3 protein: CASSRTSGGLVSTDTQYF; CDR3 DNA: TGCGCCAGCAGCCGGACTAGCGGGGGACTTGTAAGCACAGATACGCAGTATTTT; D gene: TRBD2; clone size: .; V gene: TRBV5-1; J gene: TRBJ2-3
CDR3 protein: CASSYLGAAGYTF; CDR3 DNA: TGTGCCAGCAGTTACTTGGGTGCGGCCGGCTACACCTTC; D gene: .; clone size: many; V gene: TRBV6-5; J gene: TRBJ1-2
CDR3 protein: CASSSIRQGLNTEAFF; CDR3 DNA: TGTGCCAGCAGTTCCATTAGACAGGGGCTGAACACTGAAGCTTTCTTT; D gene: TRBD1; clone size: .; V gene: TRBV6-6; J gene: TRBJ1-1
CDR3 protein: CASSLMRGTGELFF; CDR3 DNA: TGTGCCAGCAGCCTCATGAGGGGCACCGGGGAGCTGTTTTTT; D gene: .; clone size: .; V gene: TRBV3-1; J gene: TRBJ2-2
CDR3 protein: CASIGSGVGPEKLFF; CDR3 DNA: TGTGCCAGCATTGGTTCAGGGGTCGGGCCGGAAAAACTGTTTTTT; D gene: .; clone size: .; V gene: TRBV6-1; J gene: TRBJ1-4
CDR3 protein: CASRKGYGIRETQYF; CDR3 DNA: TGCGCCAGCAGAAAGGGGTATGGTATTCGGGAGACCCAGTACTTC; D gene: .; clone size: few; V gene: TRBV5-1; J gene: TRBJ2-5
CDR3 protein: CSARDVMGVSYIAHGYTF; CDR3 DNA: TGCAGTGCTAGAGATGTAATGGGGGTTTCTTATATAGCCCATGGCTACACCTTC; D gene: .; clone size: few; V gene: TRBV20-1; J gene: TRBJ1-2
CDR3 protein: CSAPRLGDTQYF; CDR3 DNA: TGCAGTGCACCGAGACTAGGGGATACGCAGTATTTT; D gene: .; clone size: .; V gene: TRBV20-1; J gene: TRBJ2-3
CDR3 protein: CASSPPLQGADTQYF; CDR3 DNA: TGTGCCAGCTCACCACCGCTTCAAGGGGCAGATACGCAGTATTTT; D gene: .; clone size: few; V gene: TRBV18; J gene: TRBJ2-3
CDR3 protein: CASDRDSTEAFF; CDR3 DNA: TGTGCCAGTGACCGGGACAGCACTGAAGCTTTCTTT; D gene: TRBD1; clone size: many; V gene: TRBV2; J gene: TRBJ1-1
CDR3 protein: CASSPGGTGNTIYF; CDR3 DNA: TGCGCCAGCTCCCCGGGGGGTACCGGAAACACCATATATTTT; D gene: .; clone size: few; V gene: TRBV5-1; J gene: TRBJ1-3
CDR3 protein: CASSPSQNTEAFF; CDR3 DNA: TGTGCCAGCTCACCTTCCCAGAACACTGAAGCTTTCTTT; D gene: .; clone size: many; V gene: TRBV18; J gene: TRBJ1-1
CDR3 protein: CAISEVNSPLHF; CDR3 DNA: TGTGCCATCAGTGAGGTGAATTCACCCCTCCACTTT; D gene: .; clone size: .; V gene: TRBV10-3; J gene: TRBJ1-6
CDR3 protein: CASLTSGALHTQYF; CDR3 DNA: TGTGCCAGCCTCACTAGCGGGGCCCTACATACGCAGTATTTT; D gene: TRBD2; clone size: .; V gene: TRBV6-1; J gene: TRBJ2-3
CDR3 protein: CASSLNTGGLGANVLTF; CDR3 DNA: TGTGCCAGCAGTTTGAACACCGGGGGTCTGGGGGCCAACGTCCTGACTTTC; D gene: .; clone size: .; V gene: TRBV12-3/TRBV12-4; J gene: TRBJ2-6
CDR3 protein: CAWSAGLAGGNEQFF; CDR3 DNA: TGTGCCTGGAGTGCAGGACTAGCGGGAGGGAATGAGCAGTTCTTC; D gene: TRBD2; clone size: few; V gene: TRBV30; J gene: TRBJ2-1
CDR3 protein: CSASLGPNEQYF; CDR3 DNA: TGCAGTGCTTCCTTGGGGCCCAACGAGCAGTACTTC; D gene: .; clone size: few; V gene: TRBV20-1; J gene: TRBJ2-7
CDR3 protein: CASSPDRKQFF; CDR3 DNA: TGTGCCAGCAGCCCCGACAGGAAGCAGTTCTTC; D gene: .; clone size: .; V gene: TRBV3-1; J gene: TRBJ2-1
CDR3 protein: CASRGDRGLNTEAFF; CDR3 DNA: TGTGCCAGCAGGGGAGACAGGGGACTCAACACTGAAGCTTTCTTT; D gene: TRBD1; clone size: .; V gene: TRBV12-3/TRBV12-4; J gene: TRBJ1-1
CDR3 protein: CATSESVNHHNEQFF; CDR3 DNA: TGTGCCACCAGTGAGTCGGTAAACCACCACAATGAGCAGTTCTTC; D gene: .; clone size: few; V gene: TRBV24-1; J gene: TRBJ2-1
CDR3 protein: CASSREGNPGNTIYF; CDR3 DNA: TGTGCCAGCAGCCGGGAGGGGAACCCTGGAAACACCATATATTTT; D gene: .; clone size: .; V gene: TRBV12-3/TRBV12-4; J gene: TRBJ1-3
CDR3 protein: CASSLDGYNSPLHF; CDR3 DNA: TGTGCCAGCAGCTTGGACGGGTATAATTCACCCCTCCACTTT; D gene: .; clone size: few; V gene: TRBV5-5; J gene: TRBJ1-6
CDR3 protein: CASSLGRTGFVNEQFF; CDR3 DNA: TGTGCCAGCAGCTTAGGCCGGACAGGGTTCGTCAATGAGCAGTTCTTC; D gene: TRBD1; clone size: few; V gene: TRBV11-2; J gene: TRBJ2-1
CDR3 protein: CASSSGVGNTIYF; CDR3 DNA: TGTGCCAGCAGCTCAGGGGTTGGAAACACCATATATTTT; D gene: .; clone size: .; V gene: TRBV12-3/TRBV12-4; J gene: TRBJ1-3
CDR3 protein: CASSVGGTSGADTQYF; CDR3 DNA: TGTGCCAGCAGCGTAGGCGGGACTAGCGGGGCAGATACGCAGTATTTT; D gene: TRBD2; clone size: few; V gene: TRBV9; J gene: TRBJ2-3
CDR3 protein: CASSVGLAGGPFNEQFF; CDR3 DNA: TGCGCCAGCAGCGTCGGACTAGCGGGGGGGCCTTTCAATGAGCAGTTCTTC; D gene: TRBD2; clone size: few; V gene: TRBV4-1; J gene: TRBJ2-1
CDR3 protein: CATSEPGLGPETQYF; CDR3 DNA: TGTGCCACCAGTGAGCCAGGGTTGGGTCCGGAGACCCAGTACTTC; D gene: .; clone size: few; V gene: TRBV24-1; J gene: TRBJ2-5
CDR3 protein: CSGTSGVYNEQFF; CDR3 DNA: TGCAGTGGGACTAGCGGGGTTTACAATGAGCAGTTCTTC; D gene: TRBD2; clone size: few; V gene: TRBV20-1; J gene: TRBJ2-1
CDR3 protein: CAIGQGRNGGDYGYTF; CDR3 DNA: TGTGCCATTGGACAGGGGAGAAACGGAGGCGACTATGGCTACACCTTC; D gene: TRBD1; clone size: .; V gene: TRBV10-3; J gene: TRBJ1-2
CDR3 protein: CASSGTSGTYEQYF; CDR3 DNA: TGTGCCAGCTCCGGGACTAGCGGAACCTACGAGCAGTACTTC; D gene: TRBD2; clone size: few; V gene: TRBV6-1; J gene: TRBJ2-7
CDR3 protein: CASSSRTSANTGELFF; CDR3 DNA: TGTGCCAGCAGTTCGAGGACTAGCGCGAACACCGGGGAGCTGTTTTTT; D gene: TRBD2; clone size: .; V gene: TRBV12-3/TRBV12-4; J gene: TRBJ2-2
CDR3 protein: CASSLRGQKAFF; CDR3 DNA: TGTGCCAGCAGTTTACGGGGACAGAAAGCTTTCTTT; D gene: TRBD1; clone size: .; V gene: TRBV12-3/TRBV12-4; J gene: TRBJ1-1
CDR3 protein: CASSQEPGGNTEAFF; CDR3 DNA: TGCGCCAGCAGCCAAGAACCAGGGGGTAACACTGAAGCTTTCTTT; D gene: TRBD1; clone size: .; V gene: TRBV4-1; J gene: TRBJ1-1
CDR3 protein: CASGRGFYNSPLHF; CDR3 DNA: TGTGCCAGCGGTCGGGGGTTTTATAATTCACCCCTCCACTTT; D gene: .; clone size: few; V gene: TRBV5-6; J gene: TRBJ1-6
CDR3 protein: CASTRWADAGELFF; CDR3 DNA: TGTGCCAGCACCCGTTGGGCGGACGCCGGGGAGCTGTTTTTT; D gene: .; clone size: .; V gene: TRBV7-2; J gene: TRBJ2-2
CDR3 protein: CASSQDAGRNIQYF; CDR3 DNA: TGCGCCAGCAGCCAAGATGCGGGAAGGAACATTCAGTACTTC; D gene: .; clone size: .; V gene: TRBV4-1; J gene: TRBJ2-4
CDR3 protein: CASSRGTPNQPQHF; CDR3 DNA: TGTGCCAGCAGCCGCGGGACACCTAATCAGCCCCAGCATTTT; D gene: .; clone size: few; V gene: TRBV7-2; J gene: TRBJ1-5
CDR3 protein: CASSLQGDAGAFF; CDR3 DNA: TGTGCCAGCAGCCTACAGGGGGACGCAGGCGCTTTCTTT; D gene: TRBD1; clone size: .; V gene: TRBV6-1; J gene: TRBJ1-1
CDR3 protein: CAWSIGHTPYNEQFF; CDR3 DNA: TGTGCCTGGAGTATCGGACATACCCCCTACAATGAGCAGTTCTTC; D gene: .; clone size: .; V gene: TRBV30; J gene: TRBJ2-1
CDR3 protein: CASSLSVGSVSEQYF; CDR3 DNA: TGCGCCAGCAGCTTGTCTGTGGGGTCCGTCAGCGAGCAGTACTTC; D gene: .; clone size: few; V gene: TRBV5-1; J gene: TRBJ2-7
CDR3 protein: CASSLAAGPTNYGYTF; CDR3 DNA: TGCGCCAGCAGCTTGGCGGCCGGGCCCACTAACTATGGCTACACCTTC; D gene: .; clone size: few; V gene: TRBV5-1; J gene: TRBJ1-2
CDR3 protein: CASSVGGYTEAFF; CDR3 DNA: TGTGCCAGCAGCGTAGGAGGGTACACTGAAGCTTTCTTT; D gene: .; clone size: .; V gene: TRBV9; J gene: TRBJ1-1
CDR3 protein: CASSRSQDRGEQYF; CDR3 DNA: TGTGCCAGCAGCCGCAGCCAGGACAGGGGCGAGCAGTACTTC; D gene: TRBD1; clone size: .; V gene: TRBV7-2; J gene: TRBJ2-7
CDR3 protein: CATSDPRQGGNIQYF; CDR3 DNA: TGTGCCACCAGTGACCCCAGACAGGGGGGCAACATTCAGTACTTC; D gene: TRBD1; clone size: .; V gene: TRBV24-1; J gene: TRBJ2-4
CDR3 protein: CASSSGGEQFF; CDR3 DNA: TGTGCCAGCAGTAGCGGAGGTGAGCAGTTCTTC; D gene: .; clone size: many; V gene: TRBV11-1; J gene: TRBJ2-1
CDR3 protein: CASPTVKETQYF; CDR3 DNA: TGCGCCAGCCCGACAGTGAAAGAGACCCAGTACTTC; D gene: .; clone size: .; V gene: TRBV23-1; J gene: TRBJ2-5
CDR3 protein: CASMRGLRASEQYF; CDR3 DNA: TGTGCCAGCATGCGGGGACTTCGCGCCTCCGAGCAGTACTTC; D gene: .; clone size: .; V gene: TRBV2; J gene: TRBJ2-7
CDR3 protein: CASSVDGTRETQYF; CDR3 DNA: TGTGCCAGCAGCGTAGATGGGACGCGAGAGACCCAGTACTTC; D gene: .; clone size: .; V gene: TRBV9; J gene: TRBJ2-5
CDR3 protein: CASSLPLGALHF; CDR3 DNA: TGTGCCAGCAGCTTACCCCTAGGAGCCCTCCACTTT; D gene: .; clone size: .; V gene: TRBV7-2; J gene: TRBJ1-6
CDR3 protein: CASSYWGTGELFF; CDR3 DNA: TGTGCCAGCAGTTACTGGGGAACCGGGGAGCTGTTTTTT; D gene: .; clone size: .; V gene: TRBV6-5; J gene: TRBJ2-2
CDR3 protein: CASSPRIWDTEAFF; CDR3 DNA: TGTGCCAGCAGTCCTCGGATCTGGGACACTGAAGCTTTCTTT; D gene: .; clone size: .; V gene: TRBV12-3/TRBV12-4; J gene: TRBJ1-1
CDR3 protein: CSVEGGPNEKLFF; CDR3 DNA: TGCAGCGTGGAGGGGGGCCCGAATGAAAAACTGTTTTTT; D gene: .; clone size: few; V gene: TRBV29-1; J gene: TRBJ1-4
CDR3 protein: CATRESGGAPGGAFF; CDR3 DNA: TGTGCCACCCGTGAGTCGGGGGGCGCGCCTGGGGGAGCTTTCTTT; D gene: .; clone size: few; V gene: TRBV24-1; J gene: TRBJ1-1
CDR3 protein: CSVVSGNQPQHF; CDR3 DNA: TGCAGCGTTGTATCGGGCAATCAGCCCCAGCATTTT; D gene: .; clone size: few; V gene: TRBV29-1; J gene: TRBJ1-5
CDR3 protein: CASIQRGPDTQYF; CDR3 DNA: TGTGCCAGCATCCAGCGAGGGCCAGATACGCAGTATTTT; D gene: .; clone size: few; V gene: TRBV2; J gene: TRBJ2-3
CDR3 protein: CANSEGRYGYTF; CDR3 DNA: TGTGCCAACTCTGAGGGCAGATATGGCTACACCTTC; D gene: .; clone size: .; V gene: TRBV2; J gene: TRBJ1-2
CDR3 protein: CASSFYRSDTQYF; CDR3 DNA: TGTGCCAGCAGTTTTTACCGATCCGATACGCAGTATTTT; D gene: .; clone size: many; V gene: TRBV6-5; J gene: TRBJ2-3
CDR3 protein: CASSGHGYEQYF; CDR3 DNA: TGTGCCAGCAGTGGGCATGGGTACGAGCAGTACTTC; D gene: .; clone size: .; V gene: TRBV2; J gene: TRBJ2-7